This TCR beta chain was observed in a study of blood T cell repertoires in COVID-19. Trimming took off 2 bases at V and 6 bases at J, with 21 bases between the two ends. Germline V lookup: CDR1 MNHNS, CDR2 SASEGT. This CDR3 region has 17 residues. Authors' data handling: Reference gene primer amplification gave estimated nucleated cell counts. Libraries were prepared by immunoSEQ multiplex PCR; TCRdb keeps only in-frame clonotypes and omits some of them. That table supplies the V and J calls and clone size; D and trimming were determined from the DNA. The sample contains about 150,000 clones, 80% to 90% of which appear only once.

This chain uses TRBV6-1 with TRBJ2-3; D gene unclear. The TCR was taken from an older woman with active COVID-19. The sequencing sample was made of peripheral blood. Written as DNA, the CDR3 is TGTGCCAGCAGTGAAACAACGGATTTCATTCTCAGGGATACGCAGTATTTT. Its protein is CASSETTDFILRDTQYF.